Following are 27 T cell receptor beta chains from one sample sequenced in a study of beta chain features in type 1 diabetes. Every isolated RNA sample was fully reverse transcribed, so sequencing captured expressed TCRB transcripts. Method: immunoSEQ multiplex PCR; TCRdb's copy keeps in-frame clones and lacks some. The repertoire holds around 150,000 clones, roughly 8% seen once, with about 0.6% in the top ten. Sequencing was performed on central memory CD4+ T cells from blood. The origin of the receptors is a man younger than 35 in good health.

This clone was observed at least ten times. The CDR3 here is CASTKTQGYGFF. Here the CDR3 DNA reads TGTGCCAGCACTAAGACCCAGGGATACGGTTTCTTT. The gene calls are TRBV28 and TRBJ1-1; possibly TRBD1 for D (5 bases). Germline-derived CDR1 and CDR2 are MDHEN and SYDVKM. The CDR3 is made up of 12 amino acids. The V gene lost 7 bases and the J gene lost 13 bases, with 19 bases spanning the gap.

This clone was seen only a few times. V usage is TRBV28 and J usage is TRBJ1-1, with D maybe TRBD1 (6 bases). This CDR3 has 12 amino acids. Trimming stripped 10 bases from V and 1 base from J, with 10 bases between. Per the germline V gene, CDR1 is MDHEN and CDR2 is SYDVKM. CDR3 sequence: CATLRGNTEAFF. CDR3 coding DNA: TGTGCCACCCTCAGGGGGAACACTGAAGCTTTCTTT.

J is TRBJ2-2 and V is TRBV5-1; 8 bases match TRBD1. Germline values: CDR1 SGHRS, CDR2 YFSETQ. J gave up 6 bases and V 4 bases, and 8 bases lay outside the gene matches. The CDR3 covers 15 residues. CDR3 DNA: TGCGCCAGCAGCCTGACAGGGGATAAGGCCGGGGAGCTGTTTTTT. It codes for CASSLTGDKAGELFF.

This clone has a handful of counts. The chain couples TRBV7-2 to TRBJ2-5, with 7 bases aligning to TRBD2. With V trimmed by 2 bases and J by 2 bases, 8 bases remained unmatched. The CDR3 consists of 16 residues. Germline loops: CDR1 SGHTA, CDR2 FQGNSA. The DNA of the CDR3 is TGTGCCAGCAGCTTACGACTAGCAGAACTACAAGAGACCCAGTACTTC. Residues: CASSLRLAELQETQYF.

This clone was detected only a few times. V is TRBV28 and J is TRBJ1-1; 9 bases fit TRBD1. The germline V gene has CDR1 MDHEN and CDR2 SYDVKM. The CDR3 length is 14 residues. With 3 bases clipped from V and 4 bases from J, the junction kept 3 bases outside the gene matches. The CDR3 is CASSLLTGGTEAFF. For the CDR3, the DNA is TGTGCCAGCAGTTTGCTGACAGGGGGCACTGAAGCTTTCTTT.

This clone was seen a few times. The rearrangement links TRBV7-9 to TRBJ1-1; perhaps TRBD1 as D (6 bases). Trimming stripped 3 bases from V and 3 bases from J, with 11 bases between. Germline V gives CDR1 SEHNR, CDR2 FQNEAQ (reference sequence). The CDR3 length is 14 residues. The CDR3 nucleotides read TGTGCCAGCAGCTTTAGCAACAGGGACACTGAAGCTTTCTTT. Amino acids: CASSFSNRDTEAFF. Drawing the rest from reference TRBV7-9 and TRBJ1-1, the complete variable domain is DTGVSQNPRHKITKRGQNVTFRCDPISEHNRLYWYRQTLGQGPEFLTYFQNEAQLEKSRLLSDRFSAERPKGSFSTLEIQRTEQGDSAMYLCASSFSNRDTEAFFGQGTRLTVV.

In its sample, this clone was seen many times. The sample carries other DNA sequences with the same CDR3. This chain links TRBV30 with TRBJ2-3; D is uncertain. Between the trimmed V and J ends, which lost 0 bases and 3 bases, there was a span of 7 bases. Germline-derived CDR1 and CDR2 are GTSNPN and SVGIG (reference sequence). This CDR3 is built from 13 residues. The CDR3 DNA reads TGTGCCTGGAGTGTACAGAATACAGATACGCAGTATTTT. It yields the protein CAWSVQNTDTQYF.

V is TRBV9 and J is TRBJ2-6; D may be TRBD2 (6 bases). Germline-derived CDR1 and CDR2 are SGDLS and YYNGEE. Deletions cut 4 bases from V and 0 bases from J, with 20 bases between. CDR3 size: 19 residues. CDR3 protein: CASSPRQGLGVSGANVLTF. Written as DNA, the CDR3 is TGTGCCAGCAGCCCGAGGCAGGGACTCGGCGTCTCTGGGGCCAACGTCCTGACTTTC.

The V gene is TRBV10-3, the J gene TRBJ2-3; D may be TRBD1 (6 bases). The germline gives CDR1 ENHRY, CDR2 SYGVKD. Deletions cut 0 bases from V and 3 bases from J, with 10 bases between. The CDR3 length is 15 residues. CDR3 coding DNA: TGTGCCATCAGTGAGTCTAGACAGGCTACAGATACGCAGTATTTT. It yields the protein CAISESRQATDTQYF.

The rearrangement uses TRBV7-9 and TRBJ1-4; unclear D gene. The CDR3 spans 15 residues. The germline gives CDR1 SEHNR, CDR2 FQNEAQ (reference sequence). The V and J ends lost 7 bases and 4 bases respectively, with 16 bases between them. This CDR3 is CASIPYSVDNEKLFF. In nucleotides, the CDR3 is TGTGCCAGCATCCCTTACAGTGTTGATAATGAAAAACTGTTTTTT.

The CDR3 reads CAWSSETARRAYEQYF. In DNA, the CDR3 is TGTGCCTGGAGTTCGGAAACAGCCAGGAGGGCCTACGAGCAGTACTTC. V is TRBV30 and J is TRBJ2-7; tentative D call: TRBD2 (6 bases). This CDR3 has 16 amino acids. The germline V gene has CDR1 GTSNPN and CDR2 SVGIG (reference sequence). With 2 bases removed from V and 2 bases from J, the gap between germline ends came to 19 bases.

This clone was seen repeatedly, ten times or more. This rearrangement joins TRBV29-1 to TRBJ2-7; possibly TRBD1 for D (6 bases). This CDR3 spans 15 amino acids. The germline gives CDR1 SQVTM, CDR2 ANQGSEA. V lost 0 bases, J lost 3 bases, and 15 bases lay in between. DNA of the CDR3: TGCAGCGTTGAAGAACCGGCAGGGGTTGACTACGAGCAGTACTTC. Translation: CSVEEPAGVDYEQYF.

CDR3 sequence reads: CASSPGTGNYQPQHF. Written as DNA, the CDR3 is TGTGCCAGCAGTCCGGGGACAGGAAATTATCAGCCCCAGCATTTT. The J gene is TRBJ1-5, the V gene TRBV6-5; 8 bases fit TRBD1. J was trimmed by 5 bases and V by 5 bases; bases with no gene match: 8. CDR3 length equals 15 residues. Germline CDR1 and CDR2: MNHEY and SVGAGI.

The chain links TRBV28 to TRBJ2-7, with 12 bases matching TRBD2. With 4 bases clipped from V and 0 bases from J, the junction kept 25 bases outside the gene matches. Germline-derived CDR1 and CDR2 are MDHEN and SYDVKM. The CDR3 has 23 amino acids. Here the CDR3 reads CASSSGRGFNPTRTSGASYEQYF. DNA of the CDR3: TGTGCCAGCAGTTCCGGGAGGGGGTTTAATCCTACGAGGACTAGCGGGGCCTCCTACGAGCAGTACTTC.

CDR3 loop: CASSGRGRDEQFF. The CDR3 DNA reads as TGTGCCAGCAGCGGGAGGGGACGTGATGAGCAGTTCTTC. V and J are TRBV11-2 and TRBJ2-1, with 7 bases matching TRBD2. The CDR3 runs 13 residues. V lost 5 bases and J lost 8; bases outside the gene matches: 6. Germline V gene data show CDR1 as SGHAT and CDR2 as FQNNGV.

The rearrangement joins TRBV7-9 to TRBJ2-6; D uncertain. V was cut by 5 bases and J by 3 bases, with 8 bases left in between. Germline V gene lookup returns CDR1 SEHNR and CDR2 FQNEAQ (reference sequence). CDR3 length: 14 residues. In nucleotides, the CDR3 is TGTGCCAGCAGCCCCTCGGTTGGGGCCAACGTCCTGACTTTC. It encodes CASSPSVGANVLTF.

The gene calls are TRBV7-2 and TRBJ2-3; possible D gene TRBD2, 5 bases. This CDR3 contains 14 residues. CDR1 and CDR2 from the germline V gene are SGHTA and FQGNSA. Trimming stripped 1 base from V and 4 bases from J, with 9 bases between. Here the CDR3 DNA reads TGTGCCAGCAGCTTAGGAGTTAGCGCAGATACGCAGTATTTT. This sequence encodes CASSLGVSADTQYF. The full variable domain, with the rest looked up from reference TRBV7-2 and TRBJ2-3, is GAGVSQSPSNKVTEKGKDVELRCDPISGHTALYWYRQSLGQGLEFLIYFQGNSAPDKSGLPSDRFSAERTGGSVSTLTIQRTQQEDSAVYLCASSLGVSADTQYFGPGTRLTVL.

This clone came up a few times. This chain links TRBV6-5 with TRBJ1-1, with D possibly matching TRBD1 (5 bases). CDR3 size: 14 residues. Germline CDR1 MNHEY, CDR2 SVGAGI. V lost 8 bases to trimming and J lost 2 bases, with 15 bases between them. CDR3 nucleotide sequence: TGTGCCAGCTTAGAGGGGAGGGGAAACACTGAAGCTTTCTTT. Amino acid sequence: CASLEGRGNTEAFF.

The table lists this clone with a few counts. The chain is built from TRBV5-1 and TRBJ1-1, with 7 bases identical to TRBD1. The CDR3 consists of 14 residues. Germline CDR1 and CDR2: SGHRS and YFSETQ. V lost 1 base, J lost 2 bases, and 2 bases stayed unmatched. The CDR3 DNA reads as TGCGCCAGCAGCTTGACAGGGGCTAACACTGAAGCTTTCTTT. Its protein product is CASSLTGANTEAFF.

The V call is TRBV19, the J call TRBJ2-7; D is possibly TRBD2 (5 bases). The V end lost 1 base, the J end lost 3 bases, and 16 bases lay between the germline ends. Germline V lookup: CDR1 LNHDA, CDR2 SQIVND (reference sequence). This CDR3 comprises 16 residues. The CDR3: CASSIARDHKVYEQYF. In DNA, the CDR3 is TGTGCCAGTAGTATAGCTCGGGATCACAAGGTCTACGAGCAGTACTTC. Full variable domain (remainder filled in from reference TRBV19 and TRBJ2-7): DGGITQSPKYLFRKEGQNVTLSCEQNLNHDAMYWYRQDPGQGLRLIYYSQIVNDFQKGDIAEGYSVSREKKESFPLTVTSAQKNPTAFYLCASSIARDHKVYEQYFGPGTRLTVT.

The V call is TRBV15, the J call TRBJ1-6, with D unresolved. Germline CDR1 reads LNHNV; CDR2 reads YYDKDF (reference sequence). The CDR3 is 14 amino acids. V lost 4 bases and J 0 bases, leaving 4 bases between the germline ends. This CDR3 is CATSTSSYNSPLHF. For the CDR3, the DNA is TGTGCCACCAGCACTAGCTCCTATAATTCACCCCTCCACTTT. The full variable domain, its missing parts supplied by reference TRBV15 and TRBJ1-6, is DAMVIQNPRYQVTQFGKPVTLSCSQTLNHNVMYWYQQKSSQAPKLLFHYYDKDFNNEADTPDNFQSRRPNTSFCFLDIRSPGLGDTAMYLCATSTSSYNSPLHFGNGTRLTVT.

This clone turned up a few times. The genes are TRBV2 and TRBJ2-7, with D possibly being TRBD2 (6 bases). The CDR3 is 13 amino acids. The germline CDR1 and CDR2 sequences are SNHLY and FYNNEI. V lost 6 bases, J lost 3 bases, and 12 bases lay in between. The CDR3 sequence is CASRRDSNYEQYF. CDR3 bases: TGTGCCAGCAGGCGGGACTCCAACTACGAGCAGTACTTC. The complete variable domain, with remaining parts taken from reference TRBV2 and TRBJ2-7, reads EPEVTQTPSHQVTQMGQEVILRCVPISNHLYFYWYRQILGQKVEFLVSFYNNEISEKSEIFDDQFSVERPDGSNFTLKIRSTKLEDSAMYFCASRRDSNYEQYFGPGTRLTVT.

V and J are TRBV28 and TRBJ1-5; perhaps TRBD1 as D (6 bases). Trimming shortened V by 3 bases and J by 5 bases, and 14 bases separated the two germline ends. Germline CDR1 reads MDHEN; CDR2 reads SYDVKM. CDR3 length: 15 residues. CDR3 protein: CASSFRQGWYQPQHF. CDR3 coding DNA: TGTGCCAGCAGTTTCCGCCAGGGGTGGTATCAGCCCCAGCATTTT.

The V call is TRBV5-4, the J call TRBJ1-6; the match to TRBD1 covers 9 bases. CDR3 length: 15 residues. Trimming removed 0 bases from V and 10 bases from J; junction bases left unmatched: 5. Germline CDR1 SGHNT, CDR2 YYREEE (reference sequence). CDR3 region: CASSLGGQGKSPLHF. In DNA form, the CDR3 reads TGTGCCAGCAGCTTGGGGGGACAGGGAAAATCACCCCTCCACTTT.

The CDR3, as DNA: TGTGCCAGCAGCCCCTGGGCGGGGGGGAACAATGAGCAGTTCTTC. Translated, it gives CASSPWAGGNNEQFF. The rearrangement links TRBV7-2 to TRBJ2-1; 9 positions match TRBD2. The V gene's germline CDR1 is SGHTA and CDR2 FQGNSA. The CDR3 loop spans 15 amino acids. Trimming at V came to 5 bases and at J to 5 bases, leaving 7 bases not matched to a gene.

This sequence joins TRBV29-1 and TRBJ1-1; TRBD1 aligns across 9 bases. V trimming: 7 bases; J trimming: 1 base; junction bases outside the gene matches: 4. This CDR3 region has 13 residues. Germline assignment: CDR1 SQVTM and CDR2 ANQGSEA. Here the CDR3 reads CSAQQGANTEAFF. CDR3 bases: TGCAGCGCACAACAGGGGGCGAACACTGAAGCTTTCTTT.

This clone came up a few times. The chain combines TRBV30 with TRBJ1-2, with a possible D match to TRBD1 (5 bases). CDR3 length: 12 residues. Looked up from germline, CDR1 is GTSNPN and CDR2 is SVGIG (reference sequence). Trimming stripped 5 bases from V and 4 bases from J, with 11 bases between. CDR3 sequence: CAWGIGAYGYTF. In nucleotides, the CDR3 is TGTGCCTGGGGTATAGGGGCCTATGGCTACACCTTC.